The 10 T cell receptor beta chains reported below all come from one sample, sequenced in a study of CD8 T cells in ankylosing spondylitis. Each CDR3 protein gets one entry after TCRdb re-called the 5' RACE reads with MiXCR. Of about 360,000 distinct CDR3 sequences listed, approximately 20% are singletons. The specimen sequenced was blood, either unsorted or a sorted T cell fraction (not recorded which). Receptor source: a male donor with ankylosing spondylitis or in good health (not recorded which).

The chain has TRBV9 and TRBJ2-2; D remains ambiguous. V dropped 3 bases and J dropped 1 base, with 7 bases sitting between them. Germline V gene lookup returns CDR1 SGDLS and CDR2 YYNGEE. The CDR3 length is 14 residues. The CDR3 region is CASSALKNTGELFF. DNA of the CDR3: TGTGCCAGCAGCGCCCTCAAGAACACCGGGGAGCTGTTTTTT.

In this sample, this clonotype turned up a few times. The chain is built from TRBV2 and TRBJ1-2, with D maybe TRBD1 (5 bases). There are 13 residues in the CDR3. CDR1 and CDR2 from the germline V gene are SNHLY and FYNNEI. The ends were cut back, 4 bases at V and 4 bases at J, with 10 bases in the middle. This chain's CDR3 is CASSGREGYGYTF. Written as DNA, the CDR3 is TGTGCCAGCAGTGGCAGGGAGGGCTATGGCTACACCTTC. The full variable domain, its missing parts supplied by reference TRBV2 and TRBJ1-2, is EPEVTQTPSHQVTQMGQEVILRCVPISNHLYFYWYRQILGQKVEFLVSFYNNEISEKSEIFDDQFSVERPDGSNFTLKIRSTKLEDSAMYFCASSGREGYGYTFGSGTRLTVV.

A few counts support this clonotype. The chain couples TRBV27 to TRBJ1-1, with D maybe TRBD1 (6 bases). In germline, CDR1 is MNHEY, CDR2 SMNVEV (reference sequence). The CDR3 length is 14 residues. Deletions cut 3 bases from V and 7 bases from J, with 15 bases between. In DNA, the CDR3 is TGTGCCAGCAGTTTGGGGGGGCAGATTATTGAAGCTTTCTTT. Translated: CASSLGGQIIEAFF.

This clonotype has more than one count but fewer than ten. J is TRBJ1-5 and V is TRBV30; a weak D match, TRBD1 (5 bases). V lost 0 bases and J 7 bases, leaving 13 bases between the germline ends. In germline, CDR1 is GTSNPN, CDR2 SVGIG (reference sequence). The CDR3 has 14 amino acids. CDR3 DNA: TGTGCCTGGAGTGTAGGGGCAGGGAGGCAGCCCCAGCATTTT. It translates to CAWSVGAGRQPQHF.

This clonotype showed up many times. This chain links TRBV4-2 with TRBJ2-3; D is ambiguous. Germline V CDR1 and CDR2: LGHNA, YNFKEQ. This CDR3 spans 13 amino acids. V gave up 3 bases and J gave up 0 bases, with 4 bases separating them. CDR3 bases: TGTGCCAGCAGCCAGACTAGCACAGATACGCAGTATTTT. Translation: CASSQTSTDTQYF.

The chain uses TRBV5-1 and TRBJ2-4; D unresolved. V lost 0 bases and J lost 8, with 3 bases in between. Germline-derived CDR1 and CDR2 are SGHRS and YFSETQ. There are 11 residues in the CDR3. The CDR3 DNA reads as TGCGCCAGCAGCTTGGAGGACATTCAGTACTTC. This gives the protein CASSLEDIQYF.

The V call is TRBV12-3 or TRBV12-4, the J call TRBJ2-3; D may correspond to TRBD1 or TRBD2 (5 bases each). The V end was cut by 6 bases, the J end by 14 bases, with 18 bases between. The CDR3 totals 12 residues. In nucleotides, the CDR3 is TGTGCCAGCAGCGGGACGGGACCCGGGCGGTATTTT. It translates to CASSGTGPGRYF.

The chain couples TRBV28 to TRBJ2-7; 9 nucleotides align to TRBD1. V lost 6 bases to trimming and J lost 5 bases; unmatched junction nucleotides: 11. Germline V lookup: CDR1 MDHEN, CDR2 SYDVKM. This CDR3 has 15 amino acids. CDR3 bases: TGTGCCAGCAGCCCCTGGGACAGGGAAGACAACGAGCAGTACTTC. Amino acid sequence: CASSPWDREDNEQYF.

The chain joins TRBV29-1 to TRBJ2-2; D unclear. From germline, CDR1 is SQVTM and CDR2 ANQGSEA. The CDR3 consists of 15 residues. V lost 0 bases, J lost 3 bases, and 11 bases lay in between. The DNA for the CDR3 is TGCAGCGTTGAAGAGGGCAGGACGGACACCGGGGAGCTGTTTTTT. Translated, it gives CSVEEGRTDTGELFF.

This clonotype was detected once. The CDR3 nucleotides read TGCAGTGCTAGAGATTTGCACCTAACTTACAATGAGCAGTTCTTC. Translating gives CSARDLHLTYNEQFF. V usage is TRBV20-1 and J usage is TRBJ2-1; no clear D gene. V was clipped by 0 bases and J by 4 bases, with 13 bases between them. Germline lookup yields CDR1 DFQATT and CDR2 SNEGSKA (reference sequence). The CDR3 sequence is 15 residues long.